This T cell receptor beta chain was sequenced during a study of CD8 T cells in Susac syndrome. This CDR3 contains 13 residues. V dropped 5 bases and J dropped 4 bases, with 8 bases sitting between them. Looked up from germline, CDR1 is SGHTA and CDR2 is FQGNSA. It was with random hexamers that 0.5 to 1 ug RNA was reverse transcribed. Each CDR3 protein gets one entry after TCRdb re-called the immunoSEQ multiplex PCR reads with MiXCR. The data contain 150,000 to 200,000 distinct CDR3 sequences, approximately 94% of them singletons. The receptor's source is a human donor in good health. Sequences were obtained from CD4+ T cells from PBMCs. The chain joins TRBV7-2 to TRBJ2-2; D not resolved. CDR3 in amino acids: CASSRESTGELFF. CDR3 bases: TGTGCCAGCAGCCGCGAGAGCACCGGGGAGCTGTTTTTT.